The present TCR beta chain was sequenced within a study of CD8 T cells in ankylosing spondylitis. Overall study results and limits: The study identified a TCR beta motif of roughly eight highly homologous variants that appeared characteristic of ankylosing spondylitis blood.

Worth noting for this clonotype: What it recognizes is unknown.

Construction of TCR beta libraries was performed using quantitative 5'-RACE with molecular barcodes. TCRdb itself ran the 5' RACE reads through MiXCR, one entry per CDR3 protein. Found here are roughly 470,000 distinct CDR3 sequences, roughly 26% of them singletons; the top ten hold about 0.9%. Germline lookup yields CDR1 SGHTA and CDR2 FQGNSA. There are 14 residues in the CDR3. Trimming left V 9 bases short and J 2 bases short, with 16 bases between. The chain joins TRBV7-2 to TRBJ1-2; a weak D match, TRBD1 (6 bases). The clonotype originates from a male donor with ankylosing spondylitis. Sequenced: blood, either unsorted or a sorted T cell fraction (not recorded which). CDR3 sequence reads: CASRQGTTNYGYTF. For the CDR3, the DNA is TGTGCCAGTAGGCAGGGGACTACCAACTATGGCTACACCTTC.